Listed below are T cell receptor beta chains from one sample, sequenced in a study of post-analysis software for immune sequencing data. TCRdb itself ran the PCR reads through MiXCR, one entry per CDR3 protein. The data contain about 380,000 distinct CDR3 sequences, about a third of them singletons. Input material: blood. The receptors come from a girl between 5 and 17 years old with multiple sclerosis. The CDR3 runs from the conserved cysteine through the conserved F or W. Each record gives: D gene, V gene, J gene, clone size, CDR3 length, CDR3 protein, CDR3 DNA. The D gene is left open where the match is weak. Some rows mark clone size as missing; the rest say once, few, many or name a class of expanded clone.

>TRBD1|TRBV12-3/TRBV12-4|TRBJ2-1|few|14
CASSSQGTGDEQFF
TGTGCCAGCAGTTCACAGGGGACAGGAGATGAGCAGTTCTTC
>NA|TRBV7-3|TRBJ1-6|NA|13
CASSTGPNSPLHF
TGTGCCAGCAGCACAGGACCGAATTCACCCCTCCACTTT
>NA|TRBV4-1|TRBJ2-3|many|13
CASSPSDGDTQYF
TGCGCCAGCAGCCCAAGCGACGGAGATACGCAGTATTTT
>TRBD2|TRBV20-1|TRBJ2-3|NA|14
CSARASGPTDTQYF
TGCAGTGCTAGGGCTAGCGGCCCCACAGATACGCAGTATTTT
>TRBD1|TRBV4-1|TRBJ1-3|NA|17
CASSQYAGGLYGNTIYF
TGCGCCAGCAGCCAGTACGCAGGGGGCCTTTATGGAAACACCATATATTTT
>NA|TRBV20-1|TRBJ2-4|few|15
CSAGKPGTAKNIQYF
TGCAGTGCCGGCAAGCCCGGGACGGCTAAAAACATTCAGTACTTC
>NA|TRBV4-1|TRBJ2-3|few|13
CASSPPGEAGRYF
TGCGCCAGCAGCCCTCCAGGGGAGGCCGGTCGGTATTTT
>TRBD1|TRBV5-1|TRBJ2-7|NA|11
CASSVGQERYF
TGCGCCAGCAGCGTGGGACAGGAGCGGTACTTC
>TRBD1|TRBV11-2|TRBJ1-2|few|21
CASSLGGQWDTEFSSNYGYTF
TGTGCCAGCAGCTTGGGGGGACAGTGGGACACCGAGTTCTCCTCTAACTATGGCTACACCTTC
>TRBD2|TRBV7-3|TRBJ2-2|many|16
CASSSLVGGYTGELFF
TGTGCCAGCAGCTCTCTTGTGGGGGGGTACACCGGGGAGCTGTTTTTT
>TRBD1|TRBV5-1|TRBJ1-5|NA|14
CASSVTGGNQPQHF
TGCGCCAGCAGCGTGACAGGGGGCAATCAGCCCCAGCATTTT
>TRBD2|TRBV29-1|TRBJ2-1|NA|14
CSVGGGASYNEQFF
TGCAGCGTAGGCGGGGGGGCCTCCTACAATGAGCAGTTCTTC
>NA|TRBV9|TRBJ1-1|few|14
CASSAGHLNTEAFF
TGTGCCAGCAGCGCGGGACACCTGAACACTGAAGCTTTCTTT
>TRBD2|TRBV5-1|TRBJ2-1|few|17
CASSSAGLAGGPNEQFF
TGCGCCAGCAGCTCCGCTGGACTAGCGGGGGGCCCCAATGAGCAGTTCTTC
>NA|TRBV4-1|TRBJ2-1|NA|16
CASSPPGRVVGNEQFF
TGCGCCAGCAGCCCCCCAGGCAGGGTGGTGGGCAATGAGCAGTTCTTC
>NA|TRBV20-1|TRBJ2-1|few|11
CSASSYNEQFF
TGCAGTGCTAGCTCCTACAATGAGCAGTTCTTC
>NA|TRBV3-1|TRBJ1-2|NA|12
CASSQSDRGYTF
TGTGCCAGCAGCCAAAGCGATCGCGGCTACACCTTC
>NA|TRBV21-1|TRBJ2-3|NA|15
CASTLQVSAGDTQYF
TGTGCCAGCACCTTACAGGTATCAGCAGGAGATACGCAGTATTTT
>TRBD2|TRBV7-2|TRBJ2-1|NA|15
CASSISGGGSNEQFF
TGTGCCAGCAGCATTAGCGGGGGAGGATCCAATGAGCAGTTCTTC
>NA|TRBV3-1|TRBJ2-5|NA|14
CASSPQGSKETQYF
TGTGCCAGCAGCCCACAGGGATCGAAAGAGACCCAGTACTTC
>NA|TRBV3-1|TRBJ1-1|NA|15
CASSQEGGVGTEAFF
TGTGCCAGCAGCCAAGAGGGTGGGGTCGGCACTGAAGCTTTCTTT
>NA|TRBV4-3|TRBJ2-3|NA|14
CASSQTDTGATQYF
TGCGCCAGCAGCCAAACCGATACCGGTGCGACGCAGTATTTT
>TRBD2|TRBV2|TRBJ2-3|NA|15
CASSAERGGTDTQYF
TGTGCCAGCAGTGCCGAGCGGGGGGGCACAGATACGCAGTATTTT